This entry describes one TCR beta chain. Its antigen remains undetermined. No base quality values were provided; no much bigger clone lies one nucleotide off. Participants in the prospective study were aged about 18 to 95 years, lived in some 24 United States geographic areas, and enrolled through a virtual design. Cohort assignment in the prospective study relied on participant-reported clinical history from a screening survey and a study questionnaire. Each participant in the prospective study had whole blood, serum and a nasopharyngeal or oropharyngeal swab collected by mobile phlebotomists. Participants in the prospective study had the option to provide additional blood draws and questionnaires over an approximately two-month period. Blood samples from the prospective study were shipped frozen or at room temperature prior to DNA extraction. These data come from a study of blood T cell repertoires in COVID-19 (dated by TCRdb to the early 2020s). Describing the broader study: Samples covering the acute and convalescent phases of COVID-19 were provided by collaborators in the United States, Italy and Spain. The prospective study material was composed of cDNA or gDNA derived from T cells, B-cell-depleted T cells, or PBMCs. Subjects who had been exposed to COVID-19, were actively infected with it, or had recovered from it provided the deeply sampled blood TCRbeta repertoires that made up the dataset. The repertoires were released in a freely available public database intended as a resource for research on the immune response to SARS-CoV-2. Samples were obtained from the ongoing ImmuneRACE study (first 160 participants) and from some 1,200 subjects provided by 6 global collaborators. Sample metadata almost always included a de-identified subject ID, COVID-19 status, age in years and sex. Where available, HLA class I and class II types were obtained from metadata supplied by the sample provider rather than from assay-based typing.

Looking up the germline V gene (reference sequence) yields CDR1 LNHDA and CDR2 SQIVND. At the junction V is shortened by 5 bases and J by 8 bases; bases outside the gene matches: 15. From its cysteine to its phenylalanine, the CDR3 spans 16 amino acids. Only the CDR3 DNA is retained, 48 bases long and in frame from the first base. TCRbeta CDR3 regions were amplified from genomic DNA using the immunoSEQ Assay, a bias-controlled multiplex PCR. The authors processed their data as follows. The number of nucleated cells in each sample was estimated from the amplification of reference gene primers within the assay. To quantify the absolute abundance of each unique TCRbeta CDR3 rearrangement, sequence reads were collapsed and filtered. For each sample, productive Simpson clonality was calculated as the square root of Simpson's diversity index across productive rearrangements. TCRdb retrieved this table from immuneACCESS and kept in-frame rearrangements only. Not all clones are present; in checked studies, unresolved V genes account for under half, and no reason is known for the remainder. V and J calls and clone size are those listed in that table; D and trimming were worked out from the DNA. The sample table holds 250,000 to 300,000 clones, of which approximately 91% were seen once. The top ten clones comprise under 3% of the sample.

The research as a whole found: The quantity of clinical and demographic metadata differed by source and by participant and was supplied without curation.

The sequencing input was PBMCs or T cells enriched from blood (not recorded which). This clonotype was obtained from a woman aged 40 to 50 with acute COVID-19. Rearrangement joined TRBV19 to TRBJ2-1; the junction holds 7 bases that match TRBD1. The CDR3 in this case is CASSAYSRDRKHEQFF. The DNA sequence is TGTGCCAGTAGTGCTTATTCCCGGGACAGAAAACATGAGCAGTTCTTC. Full variable domain (CDR3 extended with the reference TRBV19 and TRBJ2-1 proteins): DGGITQSPKYLFRKEGQNVTLSCEQNLNHDAMYWYRQDPGQGLRLIYYSQIVNDFQKGDIAEGYSVSREKKESFPLTVTSAQKNPTAFYLCASSAYSRDRKHEQFFGPGTRLTVL.